These 23 T cell receptor beta chains originate from one sample sequenced in a study of circulating CD8 cells and anti-PD-1 response in melanoma. Sorting of live CD3+CD8+TCRalphabeta+ cells by PD-1 and/or TIGIT gave four subsets. The QIAseq Immune Repertoire TCR panel built the libraries from about 14 ng of total RNA. TCRdb recomputed calls from the reads with MiXCR, one row per CDR3 protein. This table holds approximately 450 distinct CDR3 sequences, 10% to 15% found once. The specimen comprised CD8+ T cells from PBMCs, sampled at baseline or after one month of anti-PD-1 therapy (not recorded which). All receptors derive from a human donor with melanoma.

The chain couples TRBV28 to TRBJ1-2; TRBD1 agrees at 8 bases. This CDR3 is 12 amino acids long. Germline CDR1 and CDR2: MDHEN and SYDVKM. The ends lost 6 bases at V and 6 bases at J; junction bases unmatched: 3. CDR3 in DNA: TGTGCCAGCAGCGGACAGGGAGATGGCTACACCTTC. Its translation: CASSGQGDGYTF.

In this sample, this clonotype is medium-sized. The V and J genes are TRBV4-1 and TRBJ1-5; D gene unclear. Trimming took 2 bases from V and 0 from J, leaving 11 bases between them. The V gene's germline CDR1 is MGHRA and CDR2 YSYEKL. The CDR3 loop spans 16 amino acids. CDR3 sequence reads: CASSQNTDSSNQPQHF. The CDR3 bases are TGCGCCAGCAGCCAAAACACGGACTCTAGCAATCAGCCCCAGCATTTT.

The sample holds one count of this clonotype. The chain uses TRBV27 and TRBJ2-2; D gene ambiguous. V was clipped by 10 bases and J by 6 bases, with 12 bases between them. This CDR3 has 12 residues. Germline values: CDR1 MNHEY, CDR2 SMNVEV (reference sequence). This chain's CDR3 is CATLTESGELFF. CDR3 DNA sequence: TGTGCCACCTTGACGGAGTCCGGGGAGCTGTTTTTT.

This clonotype is medium-sized in the sample. The J gene is TRBJ1-2, the V gene TRBV25-1; the D is unclear. The CDR3 contains 12 residues. Germline assignment: CDR1 MGHDK and CDR2 SYGVNS. Trimming left V 6 bases short and J 8 bases short, with 13 bases between. The CDR3 spells CASSPGLGGYTF. As DNA, the CDR3 is TGTGCCAGCAGCCCAGGCCTGGGGGGCTACACCTTC.

With respect to this clonotype: Possible read error: a much larger clone is one base away. This sequence joins TRBV28 and TRBJ2-7; 8 nucleotides match TRBD1. The CDR3 length is 14 residues. Germline trimming cut 6 bases from V and 2 bases from J; bases unmatched to any gene: 6. Per the germline V gene, CDR1 is MDHEN and CDR2 is SYDVKM. The CDR3 coding sequence is TGTGCCAGCAGACAGGGACAGGCACCCTACGAGCAGTACTTC. This encodes CASRQGQAPYEQYF.

This clonotype qualifies as medium-sized. The chain couples TRBV6-6 to TRBJ2-1; no reliable D call. Germline CDR1 MNHNY, CDR2 SVGAGI (reference sequence). V was shortened by 0 bases and J by 0 bases, with 12 bases between the two germline ends. This CDR3 spans 17 amino acids. CDR3 in amino acids: CASSYSMIESSYNEQFF. In DNA, the CDR3 is TGTGCCAGCAGTTACTCGATGATAGAATCCTCCTACAATGAGCAGTTCTTC.

With respect to this clonotype: In this CDR3 the conserved last residue, phenylalanine or tryptophan, is missing, so a read error is likely. CDR3 amino acids: CSAPSLREIVNFQYL. CDR3 coding DNA: TGCAGTGCTCCCTCCCTAAGGGAAATAGTAAACTTTCAGTACCTC. The chain joins TRBV20-1 to TRBJ2-4; D uncertain. The CDR3 is 15 amino acids. Germline loops: CDR1 DFQATT, CDR2 SNEGSKA (reference sequence).

This clonotype showed up just once. This CDR3 is CASSIDRDSTNTEAFF. The CDR3 DNA is TGTGCCAGTAGTATTGATCGGGACTCCACGAACACTGAAGCTTTCTTT. The rearrangement links TRBV19 to TRBJ1-1; D might be TRBD1 (5 bases). V lost 3 bases and J 1 base, leaving 15 bases between the germline ends. The CDR3 runs 16 residues. CDR1 and CDR2 (germline): LNHDA, SQIVND (reference sequence).

The table lists this clonotype with a few counts. A read error may explain this, as a much larger clone is one base away. Given the absence of the conserved phenylalanine or tryptophan at the CDR3 end, a read error is likely. The chain combines TRBV25-1 with TRBJ2-7, with D unclear. Germline V lookup: CDR1 MGHDK, CDR2 SYGVNS. V was cut by 10 bases and J by 3 bases, with 10 bases left in between. This CDR3 region has 11 residues. Here the CDR3 reads CAKSNFYEQYL. DNA for the CDR3: TGTGCCAAAAGCAATTTCTACGAGCAGTACCTC.

By share of the sample, this clonotype is large. The J gene is TRBJ1-1, the V gene TRBV27; D is perhaps TRBD1 (5 bases). V lost 0 bases to trimming and J lost 1 base, with 9 bases between them. CDR3 size: 15 residues. Germline lookup yields CDR1 MNHEY and CDR2 SMNVEV (reference sequence). CDR3 loop: CASSLSFGGNTEAFF. The CDR3 coding sequence is TGTGCCAGCAGTTTATCTTTTGGGGGGAACACTGAAGCTTTCTTT.

This clonotype is classed as medium-sized. The chain is built from TRBV11-2 and TRBJ2-7, with D unresolved. V lost 1 base, J lost 5 bases, and 3 bases lay in between. Germline V gives CDR1 SGHAT, CDR2 FQNNGV. The CDR3 totals 11 residues. The CDR3 DNA reads TGTGCCAGCAGCTTAGCCAACGAGCAGTACTTC. This sequence encodes CASSLANEQYF.

Within the sample, this clonotype is medium-sized. The CDR3 is CASSSDRGHEQYF. The CDR3 region has the DNA TGTGCCAGCAGTTCCGACAGGGGACACGAGCAGTACTTC. The genes are TRBV27 and TRBJ2-7; 8 positions match TRBD1. The CDR3 consists of 13 residues. V dropped 4 bases and J dropped 5; count of bases not matched to a gene: 4. Germline V lookup: CDR1 MNHEY, CDR2 SMNVEV (reference sequence).

This clonotype counts as medium-sized. This chain joins TRBV9 and TRBJ1-5; 8 bases agree with TRBD1. The J segment lost 1 base and the V segment lost 4 bases, leaving 4 bases of the junction unmatched. Germline V gene sequence: CDR1 SGDLS, CDR2 YYNGEE. The CDR3 consists of 15 residues. The CDR3 loop reads CASSKTGGSNQPQHF. The CDR3 DNA follows: TGTGCCAGCAGCAAAACAGGGGGAAGCAATCAGCCCCAGCATTTT. Together with reference TRBV9 and TRBJ1-5, the CDR3 gives the full variable domain: DSGVTQTPKHLITATGQRVTLRCSPRSGDLSVYWYQQSLDQGLQFLIQYYNGEERAKGNILERFSAQQFPDLHSELNLSSLELGDSALYFCASSKTGGSNQPQHFGDGTRLSIL.

This clonotype is termed medium-sized. The rearrangement uses TRBV2 and TRBJ2-5, with 8 bases aligning to TRBD2. The CDR3 is 15 residues long. J was trimmed by 4 bases and V by 1 base; bases with no gene match: 5. The germline V gene encodes CDR1 SNHLY and CDR2 FYNNEI. CDR3 DNA sequence: TGTGCCAGCAGTGAAGAAGGGACTAGTTTAGAGACCCAGTACTTC. Translation: CASSEEGTSLETQYF.

This clonotype is judged large. This chain uses TRBV28 with TRBJ1-1; 7 nucleotides align to TRBD1. Germline V gene sequence: CDR1 MDHEN, CDR2 SYDVKM. This CDR3 region has 12 residues. The junction had 2 bases not matched to a gene; V was cut back by 3 bases and J by 7 bases. Here the CDR3 reads CASSLTGIEAFF. In DNA form, the CDR3 reads TGTGCCAGCAGTTTGACAGGGATTGAAGCTTTCTTT.

This clonotype was seen only a few times. The chain employs TRBV29-1 and TRBJ2-2, with a possible D match to TRBD1 (6 bases). The V and J ends lost 4 bases and 3 bases respectively, with 9 bases between them. Per germline, CDR1 SQVTM and CDR2 ANQGSEA. This CDR3 spans 13 amino acids. CDR3 in DNA: TGCAGCGTTGCCGCAGGGGACACCGGGGAGCTGTTTTTT. Protein sequence: CSVAAGDTGELFF.

This clonotype is categorized as medium-sized (0.01 to 0.1%). This chain links TRBV18 with TRBJ1-4; TRBD1 agrees at 10 bases. CDR3 length: 16 amino acids. V lost 4 bases, J lost 8 bases, and 10 bases stayed unmatched. The germline CDR1 and CDR2 sequences are KGHSH and LQKENI. The CDR3: CASSLTGPDRGEKLFF. The CDR3 DNA reads TGTGCCAGCTCACTAACCGGTCCGGACAGGGGGGAAAAACTGTTTTTT.

This clonotype is medium-sized within its sample. The chain couples TRBV2 to TRBJ2-7; TRBD2 might be the D (5 bases). Trimming left V 7 bases short and J 1 base short, with 8 bases between. This CDR3 spans 12 amino acids. CDR1 and CDR2 (germline): SNHLY, FYNNEI. DNA for the CDR3: TGTGCCAGCAAGTGGAGGTCCTACGAGCAGTACTTC. This encodes CASKWRSYEQYF.

This clonotype was counted a few times. The rearrangement joins TRBV28 to TRBJ2-7; D might be TRBD1 or TRBD2, each matching 6 bases. Per germline, CDR1 MDHEN and CDR2 SYDVKM. The CDR3 sequence is 16 residues long. V was pared by 3 bases and J by 3 bases, with 18 bases between. Here the CDR3 reads CASSLSGASGLYEQYF. CDR3 DNA sequence: TGTGCCAGCAGTTTGTCGGGGGCCTCGGGGCTCTACGAGCAGTACTTC.

By sample share, this clonotype is medium-sized. V gene TRBV28 combines with J gene TRBJ2-1; possible D gene TRBD1, 5 bases. Per the germline V gene, CDR1 is MDHEN and CDR2 is SYDVKM. V lost 6 bases to trimming and J lost 6 bases, with 12 bases between them. The CDR3 has 13 residues. The CDR3 reads CASREDTTNEQFF. CDR3 bases: TGTGCCAGCAGAGAGGACACCACCAATGAGCAGTTCTTC.

Of note for this clonotype: The junction and the germline gene differ at one end; a read error may be behind it. The chain recombines TRBV28 with TRBJ1-5, with D perhaps TRBD1 (5 bases). CDR1 is MDHEN and CDR2 is SYDVKM in the germline V gene. The CDR3 loop spans 14 amino acids. In DNA, the CDR3 is TGTGCCGGCAGTCGGGGCCGTGGCAATCAGCCCCAGCATTTT. Amino acid sequence: CAGSRGRGNQPQHF. Drawing the rest from reference TRBV28 and TRBJ1-5, the complete variable domain is DVKVTQSSRYLVKRTGEKVFLECVQDMDHENMFWYRQDPGLGLRLIYFSYDVKMKEKGDIPEGYSVSREKKERFSLILESASTNQTSMYLCAGSRGRGNQPQHFGDGTRLSIL.

By share of the sample, this clonotype is medium-sized. V is TRBV4-1 and J is TRBJ1-2; no reliable D call. CDR1 and CDR2 (germline): MGHRA, YSYEKL. The length of the CDR3 is 14 residues. The germline V and J ends were trimmed by 0 bases and 3 bases, with 8 bases remaining between them. The CDR3 protein is CASSQDWSDYGYTF. Here the CDR3 DNA reads TGCGCCAGCAGCCAAGATTGGTCCGACTATGGCTACACCTTC.

Note on this clonotype: This sequence is one base from a far larger clone and is likely a read error. The genes are TRBV28 and TRBJ2-1, with 10 bases identical to TRBD2. The ends lost 2 bases at V and 10 bases at J; junction bases unmatched: 5. Germline V gene lookup returns CDR1 MDHEN and CDR2 SYDVKM. There are 14 residues in the CDR3. The CDR3 loop reads CASSLLAGAYEQFF. As DNA, the CDR3 is TGTGCCAGCAGTTTACTAGCGGGAGCCTACGAGCAGTTCTTC.